The source of this T cell receptor (beta chain) is a study of OX40 agonist ivuxolimab in advanced cancers. Overall study results and limits: Expanded clones belonging to CD8+ T cells outnumbered, on average, those of CD4+.

The CDR3 length is 12 residues. Trimming removed 0 bases at V and 0 bases at J, with 0 bases between. Germline V gene lookup returns CDR1 SGHDN and CDR2 FVKESK. Repertoires were generated with immunoSEQ multiplex PCR, while TCRdb's copy carries only in-frame clones and drops some. In the table there are fewer than 20,000 clones, 85% to 95% of which are singletons. For this clone: Its antigen is not known.

Material: CD4+ or CD8+ T cells sorted from blood, obtained in a trial of the OX40 agonist ivuxolimab. This TCR came from an adult with an advanced solid tumor such as melanoma, head and neck, liver or kidney cancer. The rearrangement links TRBV14 to TRBJ2-7; no clear D. The CDR3 sequence: CASSQDSYEQYF. CDR3 DNA sequence: TGTGCCAGCAGCCAAGACTCCTACGAGCAGTACTTC. The whole variable domain, filled in from reference TRBV14 and TRBJ2-7, reads EAGVTQFPSHSVIEKGQTVTLRCDPISGHDNLYWYRRVMGKEIKFLLHFVKESKQDESGMPNNRFLAERTGGTYSTLKVQPAELEDSGVYFCASSQDSYEQYFGPGTRLTVT.